This TCR beta chain appears in the sequencing data of a study of human T cells and chemical hapten exposure. A few counts support this clonotype. CDR1 is LGHNA, CDR2 YSLEER, per germline. Trimming shortened V by 1 base and J by 6 bases, and 9 bases separated the two germline ends. CDR3 size: 14 residues. Each CDR3 protein gets one entry after TCRdb re-called the RACE reads with MiXCR. The sample shows 280,000 or so distinct CDR3 sequences, 7.5% to 9% of them seen only once. As for time point: pre-sensitization, week 0. Described treatment: therapeutic diphenylcyclopropenone sensitization with weekly scalp DPC.

The chain couples TRBV4-3 to TRBJ2-2; D may be TRBD1 (5 bases). The sample in question was whole blood, obtained in connection with sensitization to the hapten diphenylcyclopropenone (DPC). The sequence was collected from a man in his late teens or twenties with alopecia areata. Some clones in this sample may be carry-over from other donors' samples. CDR3 DNA: TGCGCCAGCAGCCAAGGATGGGGCCCCGGGGAGCTGTTTTTT. This sequence encodes CASSQGWGPGELFF.